The source of this T cell receptor beta chain is a study of T cells in Graves' hyperthyroidism and ophthalmopathy. Amplification targeted TCR beta CDR3 regions from RNA transcripts. The HTBI set primed first-round TCR CDR3 RT-PCR. From the multiplex PCR reads, TCRdb called clonotypes with MiXCR, one entry per CDR3 protein. This table holds 200,000 to 250,000 distinct CDR3 sequences, around 17% found once. On this clonotype: Its specificity is unknown. Mismatch with germline at one junction end may stem from a read error.

Subjects with ophthalmopathy showed a Clinical Activity Score no lower than 3, a NOSPECS grade no lower than 4, and a duration shorter than 3 months. Uncontrolled infection, other autoimmune disease, pregnancy or lactation barred patients from enrollment. The authors took PBMCs from over 8.5 ml fresh peripheral blood. This CDR3 contains 13 residues. CDR1 is DFQATT, CDR2 SNEGSKA, per germline (reference sequence). Findings and caveats of the study: The blood repertoire included most of the expanded thyroid clonotypes above 0.001.

The sample consisted of blood. This sequence was found in a young woman with Graves' ophthalmopathy. The chain has TRBV20-1 and TRBJ1-1, with D perhaps TRBD1 (5 bases). Here the CDR3 reads CSSNRGMWTEALF. CDR3 DNA: TGCAGTTCGAACCGGGGGATGTGGACTGAAGCTCTCTTT.